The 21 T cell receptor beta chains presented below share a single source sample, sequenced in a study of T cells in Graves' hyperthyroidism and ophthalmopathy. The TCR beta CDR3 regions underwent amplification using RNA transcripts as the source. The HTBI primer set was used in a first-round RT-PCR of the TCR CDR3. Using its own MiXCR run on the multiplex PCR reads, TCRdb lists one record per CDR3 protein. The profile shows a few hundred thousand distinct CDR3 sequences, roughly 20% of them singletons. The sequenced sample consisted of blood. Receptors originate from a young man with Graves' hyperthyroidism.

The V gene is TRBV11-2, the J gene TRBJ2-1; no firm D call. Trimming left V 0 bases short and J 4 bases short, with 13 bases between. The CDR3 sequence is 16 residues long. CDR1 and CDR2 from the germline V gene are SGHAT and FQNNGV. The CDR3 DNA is TGTGCCAGCAGCTTAGATGAGGTCCCAGATTACAATGAGCAGTTCTTC. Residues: CASSLDEVPDYNEQFF.

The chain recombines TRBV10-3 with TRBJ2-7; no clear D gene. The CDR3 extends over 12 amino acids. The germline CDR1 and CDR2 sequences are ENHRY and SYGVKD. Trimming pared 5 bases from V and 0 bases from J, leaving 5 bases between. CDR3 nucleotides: TGTGCCATCAGTCCGGCCTCCTACGAGCAGTACTTC. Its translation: CAISPASYEQYF.

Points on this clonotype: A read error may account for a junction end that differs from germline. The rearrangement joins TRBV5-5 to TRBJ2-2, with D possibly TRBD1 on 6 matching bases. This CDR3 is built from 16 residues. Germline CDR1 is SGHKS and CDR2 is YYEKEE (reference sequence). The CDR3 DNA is TGTGCCAGCAGCTTGGCGGGGACATATTTTACCGTGGAGCTGTTTTTT. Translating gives CASSLAGTYFTVELFF.

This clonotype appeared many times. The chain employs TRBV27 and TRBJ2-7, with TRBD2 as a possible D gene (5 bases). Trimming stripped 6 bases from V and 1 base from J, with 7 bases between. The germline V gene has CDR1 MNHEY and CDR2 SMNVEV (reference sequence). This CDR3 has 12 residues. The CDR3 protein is CASRSGSYEQYF. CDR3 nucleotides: TGTGCCAGCAGAAGCGGTTCCTACGAGCAGTACTTC.

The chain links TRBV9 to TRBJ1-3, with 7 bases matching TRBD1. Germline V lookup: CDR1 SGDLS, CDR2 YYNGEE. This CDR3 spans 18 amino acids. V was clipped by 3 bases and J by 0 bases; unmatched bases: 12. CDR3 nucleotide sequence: TGTGCCAGCAGCGCCGAGCAAACCGGGACAGTCTCTGGAAACACCATATATTTT. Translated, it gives CASSAEQTGTVSGNTIYF.

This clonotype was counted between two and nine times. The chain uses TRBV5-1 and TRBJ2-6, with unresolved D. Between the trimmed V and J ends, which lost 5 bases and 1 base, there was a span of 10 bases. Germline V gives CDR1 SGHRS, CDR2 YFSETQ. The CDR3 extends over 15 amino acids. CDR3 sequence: CASRIGISGANVLTF. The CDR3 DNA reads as TGCGCCAGCAGAATTGGCATTTCTGGGGCCAACGTCCTGACTTTC.

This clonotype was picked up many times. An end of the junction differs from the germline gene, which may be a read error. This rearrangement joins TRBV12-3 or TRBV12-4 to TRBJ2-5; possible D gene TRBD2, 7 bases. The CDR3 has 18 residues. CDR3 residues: CASRPRLGGGPGAEIQYF. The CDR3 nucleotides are TGTGCCAGCAGACCCAGACTTGGGGGGGGCCCTGGGGCGGAGATCCAGTACTTC.

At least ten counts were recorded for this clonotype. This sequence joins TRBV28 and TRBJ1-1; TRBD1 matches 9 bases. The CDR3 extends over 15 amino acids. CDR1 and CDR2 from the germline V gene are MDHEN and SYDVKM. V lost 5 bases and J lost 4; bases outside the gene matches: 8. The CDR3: CASSLTGGAGTEAFF. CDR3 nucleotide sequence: TGTGCCAGCAGTCTCACAGGGGGCGCGGGCACTGAAGCTTTCTTT.

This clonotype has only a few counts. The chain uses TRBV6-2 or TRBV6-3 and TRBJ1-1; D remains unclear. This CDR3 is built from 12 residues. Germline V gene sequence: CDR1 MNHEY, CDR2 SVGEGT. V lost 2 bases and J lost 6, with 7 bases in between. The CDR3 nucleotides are TGTGCCAGCAGTTACGGGCCCCCTGAAGCTTTCTTT. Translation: CASSYGPPEAFF.

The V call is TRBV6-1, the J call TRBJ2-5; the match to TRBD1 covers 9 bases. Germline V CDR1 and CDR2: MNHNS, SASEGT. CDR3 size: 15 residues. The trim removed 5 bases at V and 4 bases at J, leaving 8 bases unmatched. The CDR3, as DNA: TGTGCCAGCAGTCGTAAGCCGGGACAGGGAGAGACCCAGTACTTC. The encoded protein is CASSRKPGQGETQYF.

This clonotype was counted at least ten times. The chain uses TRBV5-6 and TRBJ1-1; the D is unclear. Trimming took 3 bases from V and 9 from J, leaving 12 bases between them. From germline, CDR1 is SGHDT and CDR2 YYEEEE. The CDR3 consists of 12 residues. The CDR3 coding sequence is TGTGCCAGCAGCTACGGGCAGCTGAAAGCTTTCTTT. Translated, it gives CASSYGQLKAFF.

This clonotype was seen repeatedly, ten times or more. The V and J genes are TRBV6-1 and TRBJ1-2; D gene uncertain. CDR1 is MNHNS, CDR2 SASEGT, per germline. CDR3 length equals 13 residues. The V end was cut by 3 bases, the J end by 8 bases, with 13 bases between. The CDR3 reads CASSDNSAAGYTF. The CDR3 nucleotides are TGTGCCAGCAGTGACAACAGTGCCGCGGGCTACACCTTC.

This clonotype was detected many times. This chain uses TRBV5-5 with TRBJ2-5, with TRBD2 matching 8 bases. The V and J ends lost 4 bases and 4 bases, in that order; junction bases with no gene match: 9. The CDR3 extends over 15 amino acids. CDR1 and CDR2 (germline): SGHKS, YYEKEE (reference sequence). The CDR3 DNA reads TGTGCCAGCAGCACAATAGCGGGGCTGGGAGAGACCCAGTACTTC. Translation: CASSTIAGLGETQYF.

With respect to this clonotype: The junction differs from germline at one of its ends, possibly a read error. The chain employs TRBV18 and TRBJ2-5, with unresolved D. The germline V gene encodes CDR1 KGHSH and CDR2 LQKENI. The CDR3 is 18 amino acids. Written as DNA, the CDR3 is TGTGCCAGCTCCCCACCCTCGGTCGCGAAGAACCCCCTAGAGACCCAGTACTTC. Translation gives CASSPPSVAKNPLETQYF.

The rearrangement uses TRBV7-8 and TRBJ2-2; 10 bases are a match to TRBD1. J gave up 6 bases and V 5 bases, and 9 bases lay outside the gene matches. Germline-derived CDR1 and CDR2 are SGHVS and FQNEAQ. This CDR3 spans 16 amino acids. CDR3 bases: TGTGCCAGCAGCCGCCAGGGACAGGGGAGGGCCGGGGAGCTGTTTTTT. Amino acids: CASSRQGQGRAGELFF.

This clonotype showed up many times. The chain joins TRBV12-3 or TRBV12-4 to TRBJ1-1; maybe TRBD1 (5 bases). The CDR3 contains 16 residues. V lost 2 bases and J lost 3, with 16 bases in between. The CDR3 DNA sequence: TGTGCCAGCAGTTTACGGGACTGGTGGGGACACACTGAAGCTTTCTTT. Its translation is CASSLRDWWGHTEAFF.

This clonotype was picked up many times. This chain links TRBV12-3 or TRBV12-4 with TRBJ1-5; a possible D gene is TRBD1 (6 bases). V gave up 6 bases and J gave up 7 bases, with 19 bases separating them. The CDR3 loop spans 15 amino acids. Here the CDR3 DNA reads TGTGCCAGCAGGAATACTACAGGGCTGGGCCAGCCCCAGCATTTT. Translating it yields CASRNTTGLGQPQHF.

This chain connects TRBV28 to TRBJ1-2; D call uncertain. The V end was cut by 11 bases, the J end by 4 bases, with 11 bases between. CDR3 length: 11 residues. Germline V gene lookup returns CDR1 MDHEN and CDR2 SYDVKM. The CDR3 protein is CALGSRYGYTF. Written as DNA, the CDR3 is TGTGCCCTGGGCAGCCGCTATGGCTACACCTTC.

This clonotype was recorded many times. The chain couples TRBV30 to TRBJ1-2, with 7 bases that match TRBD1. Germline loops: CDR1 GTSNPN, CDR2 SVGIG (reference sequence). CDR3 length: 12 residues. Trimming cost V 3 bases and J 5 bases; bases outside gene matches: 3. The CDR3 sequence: CAWRGDSYGYTF. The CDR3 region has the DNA TGTGCCTGGAGGGGGGACAGTTATGGCTACACCTTC.

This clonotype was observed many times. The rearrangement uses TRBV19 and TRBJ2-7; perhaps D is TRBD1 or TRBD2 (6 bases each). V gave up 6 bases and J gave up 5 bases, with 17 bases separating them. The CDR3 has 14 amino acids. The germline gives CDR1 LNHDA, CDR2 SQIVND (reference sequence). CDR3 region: CASRRAGTNHEQYF. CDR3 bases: TGTGCCAGTAGAAGGGCGGGGACAAACCACGAGCAGTACTTC.

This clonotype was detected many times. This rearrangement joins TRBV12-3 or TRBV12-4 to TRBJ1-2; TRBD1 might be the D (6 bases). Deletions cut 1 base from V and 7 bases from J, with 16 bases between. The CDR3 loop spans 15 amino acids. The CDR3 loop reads CASSLGGRGRRGYTF. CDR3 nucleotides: TGTGCCAGCAGTTTAGGTGGCAGGGGTCGGCGTGGCTACACCTTC.